This entry is about one TCR beta chain. While infection was still active, Seattle patients were enrolled and then followed longitudinally. The ends lost 6 bases at V and 7 bases at J; junction bases unmatched: 3. From germline, CDR1 is MNHEY and CDR2 SVGAGI. The CDR3 has 12 residues. How the authors handled the data: Nucleated cell number was recorded as an estimate derived from reference gene primer amplification. Sequenced by immunoSEQ multiplex PCR; TCRdb stores in-frame clones only, minus some. The DNA was the basis for D and trimming; V, J and clone size are from that table. This table holds about 300,000 clones, around 88% found once. The data stem from a study of blood T cell repertoires in COVID-19. Study in general: Samples of COVID-19 (acute and convalescent) were obtained from the United States, Italy and Spain. PBMCs, B-cell-depleted T cells, or T cells provided the cDNA or gDNA that made up the material.

The rearrangement joins TRBV6-5 to TRBJ1-2, with TRBD1 matching 9 bases. The sequenced sample was peripheral blood. This clonotype was sampled from a woman aged 25 to 39 with COVID-19, enrolled during active disease. The CDR3 bases are TGTGCCAGCAGCAGGGGACAGGGTGGCTACACCTTC. This translates into CASSRGQGGYTF.